This T cell receptor beta chain was retrieved from a study of shared clonotypes between healthy human individuals. About this clone itself: Antigen specificity is unknown.

CD8 cells regarded as naive lacked CD45RO, were positively chosen for CCR7, and omitted terminally differentiated effector memory CD45RA+ cells. Findings and limits, study-wide: Some naive CD4 clonotypes, roughly 4.5%, turned up in common across several donors. For sorted subsets, rarefaction showed incomplete sequencing despite large depth.

The assay was immunoSEQ multiplex PCR, and TCRdb's table has in-frame clones only and misses some. This table has 2 million or so clones, over 85% appearing once. Germline values: CDR1 MNHNY, CDR2 SVGAGI (reference sequence). The CDR3 has 15 amino acids. V dropped 0 bases and J dropped 5 bases, with 14 bases sitting between them. The sample consisted of naive CD8+ T cells sorted from blood. The chain couples TRBV6-6 to TRBJ2-7; D is perhaps TRBD2 (5 bases). The sequence derives from a man between 18 and 35 years old in good health. The CDR3: CASSYSRGGGDEQYF. In nucleotides, the CDR3 is TGTGCCAGCAGTTACTCTCGGGGTGGTGGGGACGAGCAGTACTTC.